The clone carrying this T cell receptor (beta chain) was seen more than once but under ten times. This entry comes from a study of identical twins. TCRdb independently ran MiXCR on the 5' RACE reads; one entry per CDR3 protein. The sample shows nearly 650,000 distinct CDR3 sequences, roughly 7.2% of them seen only once. The CDR3 covers 17 residues. CDR1 is LNHNV and CDR2 is YYDKDF in the germline V gene (reference sequence). Trimming removed 0 bases at V and 6 bases at J, with 19 bases between. These same data were also listed under a study on yellow fever vaccine responses in identical twins.

Sequencing was carried out using PBMCs. The chain recombines TRBV15 with TRBJ2-3; perhaps TRBD1 as D (5 bases). This receptor was taken from a young woman in good health. CDR3 in amino acids: CATSRDRSGWFGDTQYF. The CDR3 nucleotides are TGTGCCACCAGCAGAGATCGATCAGGGTGGTTTGGCGATACGCAGTATTTT. Full variable domain (missing parts from reference TRBV15 and TRBJ2-3): DAMVIQNPRYQVTQFGKPVTLSCSQTLNHNVMYWYQQKSSQAPKLLFHYYDKDFNNEADTPDNFQSRRPNTSFCFLDIRSPGLGDTAMYLCATSRDRSGWFGDTQYFGPGTRLTVL.